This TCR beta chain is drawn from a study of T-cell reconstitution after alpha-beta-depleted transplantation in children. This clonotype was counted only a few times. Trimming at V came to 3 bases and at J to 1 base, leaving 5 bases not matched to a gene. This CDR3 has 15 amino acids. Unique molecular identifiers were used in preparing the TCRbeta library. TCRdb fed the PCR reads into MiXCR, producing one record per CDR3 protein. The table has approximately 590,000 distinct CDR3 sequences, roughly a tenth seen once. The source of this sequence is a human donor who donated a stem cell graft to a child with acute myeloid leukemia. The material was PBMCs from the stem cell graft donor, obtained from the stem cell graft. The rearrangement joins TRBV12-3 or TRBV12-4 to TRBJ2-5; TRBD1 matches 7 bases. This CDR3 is CASSFNDRVQETQYF. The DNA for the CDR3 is TGTGCCAGCAGTTTCAACGACAGGGTCCAAGAGACCCAGTACTTC.